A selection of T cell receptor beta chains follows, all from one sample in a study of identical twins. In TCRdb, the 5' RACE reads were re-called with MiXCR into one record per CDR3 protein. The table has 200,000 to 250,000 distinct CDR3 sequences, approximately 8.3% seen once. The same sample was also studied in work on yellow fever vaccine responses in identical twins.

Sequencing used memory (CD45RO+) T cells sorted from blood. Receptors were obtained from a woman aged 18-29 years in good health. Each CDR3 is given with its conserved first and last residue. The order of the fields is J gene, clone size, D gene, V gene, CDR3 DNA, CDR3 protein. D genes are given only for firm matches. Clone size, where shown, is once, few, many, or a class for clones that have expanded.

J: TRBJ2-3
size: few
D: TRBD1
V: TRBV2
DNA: TGTGCCAGCAGTCCTTGGACAGGGGCGGCAGATACGCAGTATTTT
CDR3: CASSPWTGAADTQYF

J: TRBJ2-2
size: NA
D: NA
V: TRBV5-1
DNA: TGCGCCAGCAGCTTGAAGGTCACCGGGGAGCTGTTTTTT
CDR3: CASSLKVTGELFF

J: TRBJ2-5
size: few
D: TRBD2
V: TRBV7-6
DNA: TGTGCCAGCAGCTTAAGCGGGAGCTCCCAAGAGACCCAGTACTTC
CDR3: CASSLSGSSQETQYF

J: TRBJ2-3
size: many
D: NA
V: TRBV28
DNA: TGTGCCAGCAGTTTCACCCTCCGACTAGGGGGGGGGCCCGGCACAGATACGCAGTATTTT
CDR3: CASSFTLRLGGGPGTDTQYF

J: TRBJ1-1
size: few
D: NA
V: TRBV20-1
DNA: TGCAGTGCCCTCGCGGACAGGAACACTGAAGCTTTCTTT
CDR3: CSALADRNTEAFF

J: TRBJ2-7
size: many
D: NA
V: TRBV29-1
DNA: TGCAGCGTTGGACAGGGACTAAGCTACGAGCAGTACTTC
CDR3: CSVGQGLSYEQYF

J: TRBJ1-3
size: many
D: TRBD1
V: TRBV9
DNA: TGTGCCAGCAGCCCGACAGGGACAAACACCATATATTTT
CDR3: CASSPTGTNTIYF

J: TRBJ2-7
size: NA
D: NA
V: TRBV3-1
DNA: TGTGCCAGCAGCCAAACGGGCTCTGGGATCTCGGCCTACGAGCAGTACTTC
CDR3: CASSQTGSGISAYEQYF

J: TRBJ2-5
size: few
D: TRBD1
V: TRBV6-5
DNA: TGTGCCAGCACCGCCACTCAGGGGGCCCAGTACTTC
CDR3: CASTATQGAQYF

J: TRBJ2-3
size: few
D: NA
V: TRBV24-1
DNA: TGTGCCACCAGTGATTTGCAGGACGACACAGATACGCAGTATTTT
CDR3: CATSDLQDDTDTQYF

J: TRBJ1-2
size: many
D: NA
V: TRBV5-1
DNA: TGCGCCAGCAGCTTGGGTTACGAGGGCTACACCTTC
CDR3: CASSLGYEGYTF

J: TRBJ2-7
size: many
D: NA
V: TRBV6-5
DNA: TGTGCCAGCAGTTATCTGGCCAGGGAAGAAGGGAGCTACGAGCAGTACTTC
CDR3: CASSYLAREEGSYEQYF

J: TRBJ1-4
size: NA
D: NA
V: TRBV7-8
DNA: TGTGCCAGCAGCCTAACAGAGTCCCTAGATGAAAAACTGTTTTTT
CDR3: CASSLTESLDEKLFF

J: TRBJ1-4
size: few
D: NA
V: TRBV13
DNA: TGTGCCAGCAGCTCTTCCAGGGGAGGGGCAATTGAAAAACTGTTTTTT
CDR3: CASSSSRGGAIEKLFF

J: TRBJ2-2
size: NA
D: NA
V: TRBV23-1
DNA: TGCGCCAGCAGTCAAGAAGGGGGGGCCGGGGAGCTGTTTTTT
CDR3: CASSQEGGAGELFF

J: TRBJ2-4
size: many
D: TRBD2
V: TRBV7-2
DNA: TGTGCCAGCAGCCCGATAGGATTAGCGGGGGGCAGGGACATTCAGTACTTC
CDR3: CASSPIGLAGGRDIQYF

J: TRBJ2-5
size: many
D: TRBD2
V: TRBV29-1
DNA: TGCAGCGTTACTAGCGGAGGAGAGACCCAGTACTTC
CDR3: CSVTSGGETQYF

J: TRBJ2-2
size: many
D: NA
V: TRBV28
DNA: TGTGCCAGCAGTTCTTCCTCTAGCGAAGGGAACACCGGGGAGCTGTTTTTT
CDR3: CASSSSSSEGNTGELFF

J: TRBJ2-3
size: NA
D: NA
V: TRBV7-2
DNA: TGTGCCAGCAGCTTAGCGCTATGGGGGATTGGAACAGATACGCAGTATTTT
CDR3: CASSLALWGIGTDTQYF

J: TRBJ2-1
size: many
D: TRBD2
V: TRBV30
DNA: TGTGCCTGGACAGAAGGGACTAGCGGGGGAAGTGAGCAGTTCTTC
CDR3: CAWTEGTSGGSEQFF

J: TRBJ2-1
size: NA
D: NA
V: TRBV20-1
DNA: TGCAGAGGTCAACACCAGCGTTTTGAGCAGTTCTTC
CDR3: CRGQHQRFEQFF

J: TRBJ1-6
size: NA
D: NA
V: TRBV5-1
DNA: TGCGCCAGCAGCTTGAAAACGGACGGGAATTCACCCCTCCACTTT
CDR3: CASSLKTDGNSPLHF

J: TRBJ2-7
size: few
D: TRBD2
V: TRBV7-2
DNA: TGTGCCAGCAGCTTAGCGCTAGCGGGTTCCGAGCAGTACTTC
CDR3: CASSLALAGSEQYF

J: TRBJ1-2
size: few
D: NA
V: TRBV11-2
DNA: TGTGCCAGCAGCTTGTCCTCAGGCAATGAGGGCTACACCTTC
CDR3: CASSLSSGNEGYTF

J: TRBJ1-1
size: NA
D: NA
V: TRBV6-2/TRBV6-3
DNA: TGTGCCAGCAGTCCGGGACAAGTAATCATGAACACTGAAGCTTTCTTT
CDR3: CASSPGQVIMNTEAFF

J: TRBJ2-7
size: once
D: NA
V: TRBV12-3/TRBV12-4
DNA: TGTGCCAGCAGTTTGGAGGACGTCTCCTACGAGCAGTACTTC
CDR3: CASSLEDVSYEQYF

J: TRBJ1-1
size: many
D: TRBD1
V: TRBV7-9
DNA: TGTGCCAGCAGCTACCACAGGGGTCTGAACACTGAAGCTTTCTTT
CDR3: CASSYHRGLNTEAFF

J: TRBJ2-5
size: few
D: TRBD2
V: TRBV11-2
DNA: TGTGCCAGCAGCTCCGGACTAGCGGAGACCCAGTACTTC
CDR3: CASSSGLAETQYF

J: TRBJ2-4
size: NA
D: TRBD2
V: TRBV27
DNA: TGTGCCAGCAGTTTAAGGGCGACTAGCGGGAAAGTTTGGGCCAAAAACATTCAGTACTTC
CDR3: CASSLRATSGKVWAKNIQYF

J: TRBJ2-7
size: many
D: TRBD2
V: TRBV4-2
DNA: TGTGCCAGCAGCCAAGAAGCGGGAGGTCTCCCCTACGAGCAGTACTTC
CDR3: CASSQEAGGLPYEQYF

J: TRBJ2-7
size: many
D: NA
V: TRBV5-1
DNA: TGCGCCAGCAGCCCCGGGACGCAATCCTACGAGCAGTACTTC
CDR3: CASSPGTQSYEQYF

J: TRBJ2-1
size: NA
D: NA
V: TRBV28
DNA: TGTGCCAGCAGTTTGTCCGACAGTTCGGGGTTCTTC
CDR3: CASSLSDSSGFF

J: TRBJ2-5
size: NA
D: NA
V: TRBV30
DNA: TGTGCCTGGAGTGTAGGGTCGTTGGGGGAGACCCAGTACTTC
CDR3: CAWSVGSLGETQYF

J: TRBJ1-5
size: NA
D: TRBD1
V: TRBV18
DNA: TGTGCCAGCTCACCCGCGGGACAGGGAGGGGCACAGCATTTT
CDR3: CASSPAGQGGAQHF

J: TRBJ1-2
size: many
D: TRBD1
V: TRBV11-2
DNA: TGTGCCAGCACCCTCGGGACAGGGAAACTTGCTAACTATGGCTACACCTTC
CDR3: CASTLGTGKLANYGYTF

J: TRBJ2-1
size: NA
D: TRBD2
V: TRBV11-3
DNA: TGTGCCAGCAGCCGAAGGAAGACTAGCGGGGGCAACAATGAGCAGTTCTTC
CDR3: CASSRRKTSGGNNEQFF

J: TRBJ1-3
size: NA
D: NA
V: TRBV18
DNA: TGTGCCAGCTCACCATCGGCGCCAAGCTCTGGAAACACCATATATTTT
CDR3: CASSPSAPSSGNTIYF